These 6 T cell receptor beta chains were all obtained from the same sample, sequenced in a study of blood T cell repertoires in COVID-19. Clones were sequenced by immunoSEQ multiplex PCR, and TCRdb holds only the in-frame ones, with some missing. The sample includes some 180,000 clones, 84% of them seen just once. The specimen was PBMCs or T cells enriched from blood (not recorded which). These receptors originate from a woman in her 30s who had been exposed to COVID-19.

The chain combines TRBV6-5 with TRBJ2-1; 8 bases line up with TRBD1. V shed 10 bases and J 6 bases; nucleotides not matched to a gene: 8. This CDR3 comprises 13 residues. CDR1 is MNHEY, CDR2 SVGAGI, per germline. CDR3 in amino acids: CAIPRTGRNEQFF. The CDR3 nucleotides are TGTGCCATCCCGAGGACAGGGCGCAATGAGCAGTTCTTC.

CDR3 DNA: TGTGCCAGCAGCTCACCCCAGGGCACAGCTAACTATGGCTACACCTTC. Translating gives CASSSPQGTANYGYTF. The V gene is TRBV7-9, the J gene TRBJ1-2, with TRBD1 as a possible D gene (5 bases). The V and J ends lost 4 bases and 0 bases respectively, with 15 bases between them. This CDR3 spans 16 amino acids. In germline, CDR1 is SEHNR, CDR2 FQNEAQ (reference sequence).

A note on this clone: At one of its ends the junction is not consistent with the germline gene, which may arise from a read error. The V gene is TRBV4-1, the J gene TRBJ1-4; 8 bases map to TRBD1. CDR1 is MGHRA, CDR2 YSYEKL, per germline. There are 14 residues in the CDR3. CDR3 DNA sequence: TGCGCCACCAGCCTCGACAGGGGAGATGAAAAACTGTTTTTT. Translated: CATSLDRGDEKLFF.

V is TRBV4-1 and J is TRBJ1-3; D gene unclear. V was trimmed by 4 bases and J by 0 bases, leaving 10 bases between them. The CDR3 is made up of 15 amino acids. Germline V lookup: CDR1 MGHRA, CDR2 YSYEKL. In nucleotides, the CDR3 is TGCGCCAGCAGCCCCGGCGGGAGCTCTGGAAACACCATATATTTT. Translated: CASSPGGSSGNTIYF.

The rearrangement joins TRBV5-1 to TRBJ1-1, with 8 bases fitting TRBD1. Germline CDR1 and CDR2: SGHRS and YFSETQ. Trimming at V came to 3 bases and at J to 3 bases, leaving 10 bases not matched to a gene. The CDR3 is 16 residues long. Here the CDR3 DNA reads TGCGCCAGCAGCTCGTCGGGACAGGCATACTACACTGAAGCTTTCTTT. Encoded protein: CASSSSGQAYYTEAFF.

The rearrangement uses TRBV5-4 and TRBJ1-1; TRBD1 matches at 9 bases. V trimming: 4 bases; J trimming: 3 bases; junction bases outside the gene matches: 4. Germline lookup yields CDR1 SGHNT and CDR2 YYREEE (reference sequence). This CDR3 has 14 residues. For the CDR3, the DNA is TGTGCCAGCAGCCCCCGGACAGGGGACACTGAAGCTTTCTTT. It is translated as CASSPRTGDTEAFF. The whole variable domain, remainder taken from reference TRBV5-4 and TRBJ1-1, is ETGVTQSPTHLIKTRGQQVTLRCSSQSGHNTVSWYQQALGQGPQFIFQYYREEENGRGNFPPRFSGLQFPNYSSELNVNALELDDSALYLCASSPRTGDTEAFFGQGTRLTVV.